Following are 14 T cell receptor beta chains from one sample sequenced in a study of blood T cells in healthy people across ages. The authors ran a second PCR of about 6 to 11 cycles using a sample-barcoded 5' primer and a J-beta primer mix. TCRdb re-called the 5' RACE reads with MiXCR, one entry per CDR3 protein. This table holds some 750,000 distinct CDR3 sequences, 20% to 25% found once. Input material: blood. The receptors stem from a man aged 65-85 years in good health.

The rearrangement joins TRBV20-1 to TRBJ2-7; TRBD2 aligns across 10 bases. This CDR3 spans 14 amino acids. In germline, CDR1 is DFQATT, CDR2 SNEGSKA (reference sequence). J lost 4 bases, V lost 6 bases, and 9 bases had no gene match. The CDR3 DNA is TGCAGTGCCACGCTAGCGGGGGAATTGTACGAGCAGTACTTC. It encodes CSATLAGELYEQYF.

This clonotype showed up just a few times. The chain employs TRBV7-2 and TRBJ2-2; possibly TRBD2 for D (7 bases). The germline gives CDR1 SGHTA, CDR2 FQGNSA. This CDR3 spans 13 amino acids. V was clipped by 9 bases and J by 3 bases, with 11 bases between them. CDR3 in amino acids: CASRGGDTGELFF. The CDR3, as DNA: TGTGCCAGTCGAGGGGGGGACACCGGGGAGCTGTTTTTT. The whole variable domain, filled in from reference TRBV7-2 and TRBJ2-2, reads GAGVSQSPSNKVTEKGKDVELRCDPISGHTALYWYRQSLGQGLEFLIYFQGNSAPDKSGLPSDRFSAERTGGSVSTLTIQRTQQEDSAVYLCASRGGDTGELFFGEGSRLTVL.

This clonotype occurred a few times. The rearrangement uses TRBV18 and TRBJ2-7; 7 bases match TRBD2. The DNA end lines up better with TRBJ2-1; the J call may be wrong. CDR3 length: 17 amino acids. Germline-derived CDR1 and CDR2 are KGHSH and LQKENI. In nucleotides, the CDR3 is TGTGCCAGCTCACAGGTGCTAGGGCGGGAGAGTGGAAATGAGCAGTTCTTC. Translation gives CASSQVLGRESGNEQFF.

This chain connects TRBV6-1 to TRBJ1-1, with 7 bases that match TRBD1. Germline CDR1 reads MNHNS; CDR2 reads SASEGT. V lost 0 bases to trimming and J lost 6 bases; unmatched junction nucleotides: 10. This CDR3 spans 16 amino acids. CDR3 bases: TGTGCCAGCAGTGAAGCACGAGGGGGACAGCTTGCTGAAGCTTTCTTT. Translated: CASSEARGGQLAEAFF.

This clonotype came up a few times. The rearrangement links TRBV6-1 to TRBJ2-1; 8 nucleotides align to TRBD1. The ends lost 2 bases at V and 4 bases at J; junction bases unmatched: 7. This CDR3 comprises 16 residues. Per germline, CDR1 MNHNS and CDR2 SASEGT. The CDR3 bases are TGTGCCAGCAGTGAAACAGGGGGACAGGTTTACAATGAGCAGTTCTTC. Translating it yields CASSETGGQVYNEQFF.

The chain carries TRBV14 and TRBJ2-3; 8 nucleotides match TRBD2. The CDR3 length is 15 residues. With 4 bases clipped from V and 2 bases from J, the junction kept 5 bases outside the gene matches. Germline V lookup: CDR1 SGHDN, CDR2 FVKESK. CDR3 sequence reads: CASSLGTSYTDTQYF. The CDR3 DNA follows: TGTGCCAGCAGCCTCGGGACTAGTTACACAGATACGCAGTATTTT.

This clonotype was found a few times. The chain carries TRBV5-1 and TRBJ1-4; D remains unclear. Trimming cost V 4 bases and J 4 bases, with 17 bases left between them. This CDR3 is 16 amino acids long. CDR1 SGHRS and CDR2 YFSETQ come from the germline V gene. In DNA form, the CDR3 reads TGCGCCAGCAGCAGAGGTTCGGGCGGGGATAATGAAAAACTGTTTTTT. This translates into CASSRGSGGDNEKLFF. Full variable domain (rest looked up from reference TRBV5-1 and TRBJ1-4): KAGVTQTPRYLIKTRGQQVTLSCSPISGHRSVSWYQQTPGQGLQFLFEYFSETQRNKGNFPGRFSGRQFSNSRSEMNVSTLELGDSALYLCASSRGSGGDNEKLFFGSGTQLSVL.

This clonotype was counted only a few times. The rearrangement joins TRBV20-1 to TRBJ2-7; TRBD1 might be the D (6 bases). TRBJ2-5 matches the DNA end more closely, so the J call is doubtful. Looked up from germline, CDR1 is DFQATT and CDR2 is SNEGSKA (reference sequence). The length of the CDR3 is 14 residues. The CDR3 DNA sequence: TGCAGTGCTAGAGTAGGGGGTGGAAGAGAGACCCAGTACTTC. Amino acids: CSARVGGGRETQYF.

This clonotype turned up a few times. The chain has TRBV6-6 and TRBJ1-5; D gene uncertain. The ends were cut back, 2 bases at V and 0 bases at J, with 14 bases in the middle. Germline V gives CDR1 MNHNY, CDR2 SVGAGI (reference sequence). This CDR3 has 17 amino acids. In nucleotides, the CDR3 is TGTGCCAGCAGTTACGAGAAGGCGGGAATTAGCAATCAGCCCCAGCATTTT. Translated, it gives CASSYEKAGISNQPQHF.

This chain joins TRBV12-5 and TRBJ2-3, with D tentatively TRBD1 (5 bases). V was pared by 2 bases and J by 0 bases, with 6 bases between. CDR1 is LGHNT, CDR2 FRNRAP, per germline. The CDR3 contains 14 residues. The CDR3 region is CASGLWGSTDTQYF. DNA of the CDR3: TGTGCTAGTGGTTTGTGGGGCAGCACAGATACGCAGTATTTT.

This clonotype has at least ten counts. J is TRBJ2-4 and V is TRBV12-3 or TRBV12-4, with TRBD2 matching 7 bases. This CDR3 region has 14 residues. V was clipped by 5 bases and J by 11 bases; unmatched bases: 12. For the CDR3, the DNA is TGTGCCAGCAGTCTGGGGGAGGGGAGGTTGCTTCAGTACTTC. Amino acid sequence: CASSLGEGRLLQYF.

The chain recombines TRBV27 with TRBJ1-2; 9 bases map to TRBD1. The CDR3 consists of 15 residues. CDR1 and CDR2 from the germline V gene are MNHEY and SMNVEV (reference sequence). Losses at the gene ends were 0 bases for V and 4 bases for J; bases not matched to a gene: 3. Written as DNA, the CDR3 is TGTGCCAGCAGTTTATCGTCGACAGGGGGCTATGGCTACACCTTC. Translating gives CASSLSSTGGYGYTF.

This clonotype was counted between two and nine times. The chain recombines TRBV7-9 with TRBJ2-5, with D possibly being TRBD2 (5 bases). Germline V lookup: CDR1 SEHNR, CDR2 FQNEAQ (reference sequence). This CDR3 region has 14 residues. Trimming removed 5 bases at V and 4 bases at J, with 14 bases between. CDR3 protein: CASSPFWETETQYF. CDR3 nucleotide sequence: TGTGCCAGCAGCCCATTTTGGGAGACAGAGACCCAGTACTTC.

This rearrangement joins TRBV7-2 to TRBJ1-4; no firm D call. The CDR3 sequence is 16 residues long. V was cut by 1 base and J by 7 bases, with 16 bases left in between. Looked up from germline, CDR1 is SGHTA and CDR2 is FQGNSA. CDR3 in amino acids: CASSLGFGVATEKLFF. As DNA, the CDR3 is TGTGCCAGCAGCTTAGGGTTCGGGGTCGCCACTGAAAAACTGTTTTTT.